This TCR beta chain is from a study of metastatic and nonmetastatic thyroid tumors. About the research overall: Repertoires of blood and of tissue (tumor or nodule) from malignant and benign thyroid patients were compared. Notes on the study in general: Reports indicated that malignant thyroid tumors showed significantly higher TCR beta diversity than benign nodules did, in blood and tumor.

This CDR3 has 15 amino acids. V lost 2 bases and J 2 bases, leaving 12 bases between the germline ends. The germline CDR1 and CDR2 sequences are LNHNV and YYDKDF (reference sequence). Within the sample, this clone is medium-sized. Its antigen is unidentified. TCRdb reprocessed the PCR reads using MiXCR. The profile covers approximately 16,000 clones, with approximately 19% appearing a single time and about 14% taken by the ten largest. None of the patients had undergone any treatment ahead of thyroid surgery. Sequencing was carried out using blood. The chain combines TRBV15 with TRBJ2-5, with TRBD1 as a possible D gene (6 bases). This clonotype was sampled from a female donor with papillary thyroid cancer or a benign thyroid nodule (not recorded which). Some clones in this sample may be carry-over from other donors' samples. Here the CDR3 reads CATSRPTGSQETQYF. CDR3 bases: TGTGCCACCAGCAGACCCACAGGGTCACAAGAGACCCAGTACTTC. Full variable domain (outside the CDR3, taken from reference TRBV15 and TRBJ2-5): DAMVIQNPRYQVTQFGKPVTLSCSQTLNHNVMYWYQQKSSQAPKLLFHYYDKDFNNEADTPDNFQSRRPNTSFCFLDIRSPGLGDTAMYLCATSRPTGSQETQYFGPGTRLLVL.